Given below is one T cell receptor beta chain in context. TCRdb reanalysed the RT-PCR reads using MiXCR and keeps one entry per CDR3 protein. The table has 550,000 to 750,000 distinct CDR3 sequences, over 12% seen once. The source material was memory CD4+ T cells from blood. This sequence was found in a female donor in good health, serving as a healthy control.

Here the CDR3 DNA reads TGTGCCAGCAGTTTGCACAGGGAGGGCACTGAAGCTTTCTTT. Translating it yields CASSLHREGTEAFF. The chain has TRBV7-2 and TRBJ1-1; D might be TRBD1 (6 bases). The CDR3 is 14 amino acids. Germline V gene data show CDR1 as SGHTA and CDR2 as FQGNSA. With 6 bases removed from V and 4 bases from J, the gap between germline ends came to 15 bases.